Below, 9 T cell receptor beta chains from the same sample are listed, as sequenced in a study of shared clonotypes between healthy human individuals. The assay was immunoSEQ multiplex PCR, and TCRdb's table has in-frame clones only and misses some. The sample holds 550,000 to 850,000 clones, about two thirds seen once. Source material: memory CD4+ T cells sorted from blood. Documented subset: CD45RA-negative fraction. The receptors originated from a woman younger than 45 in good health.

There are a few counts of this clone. The CDR3 DNA reads TGTGCCAGCAGCTTGTCTTGGACAGGGGTATCAGAGACCCAGTACTTC. It codes for CASSLSWTGVSETQYF. V usage is TRBV5-8 and J usage is TRBJ2-5, with TRBD1 matching over 9 bases. The J segment lost 4 bases and the V segment lost 1 base, leaving 8 bases of the junction unmatched. The CDR3 is 16 residues long. CDR1 is SGHTS and CDR2 is YDEGEE in the germline V gene. The variable domain in full, completed from reference TRBV5-8 and TRBJ2-5, reads EAGVTQSPTHLIKTRGQQATLRCSPISGHTSVYWYQQALGLGLQFLLWYDEGEERNRGNFPPRFSGRQFPNYSSELNVNALELEDSALYLCASSLSWTGVSETQYFGPGTRLLVL.

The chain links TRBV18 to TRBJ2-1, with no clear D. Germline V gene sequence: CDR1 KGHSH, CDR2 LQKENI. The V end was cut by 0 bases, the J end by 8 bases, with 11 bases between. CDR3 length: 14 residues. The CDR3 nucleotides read TGTGCCAGCTCACCACCTAGCAAAGGCGATGAGCAGTTCTTC. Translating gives CASSPPSKGDEQFF.

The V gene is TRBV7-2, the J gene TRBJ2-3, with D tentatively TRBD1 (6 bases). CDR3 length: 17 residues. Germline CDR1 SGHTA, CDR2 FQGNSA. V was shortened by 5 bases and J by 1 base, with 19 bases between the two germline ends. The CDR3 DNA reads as TGTGCCAGCAGCCCCGGAAACAGGGAAATAGGCACAGATACGCAGTATTTT. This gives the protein CASSPGNREIGTDTQYF.

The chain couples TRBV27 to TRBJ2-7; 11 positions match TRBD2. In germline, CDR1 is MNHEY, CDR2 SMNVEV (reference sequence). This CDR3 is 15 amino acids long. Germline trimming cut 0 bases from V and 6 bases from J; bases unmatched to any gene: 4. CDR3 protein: CASSLSLAGEGEQYF. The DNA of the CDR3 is TGTGCCAGCAGTTTATCACTAGCGGGAGAGGGCGAGCAGTACTTC.

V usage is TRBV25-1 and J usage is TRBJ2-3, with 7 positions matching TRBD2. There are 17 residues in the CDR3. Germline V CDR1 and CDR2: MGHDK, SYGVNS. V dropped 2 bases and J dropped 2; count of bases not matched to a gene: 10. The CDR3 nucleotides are TGTGCCAGCAGTGAAGGGTTAGCGGGTCCCTCCACAGATACGCAGTATTTT. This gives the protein CASSEGLAGPSTDTQYF. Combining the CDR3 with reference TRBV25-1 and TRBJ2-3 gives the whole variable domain EADIYQTPRYLVIGTGKKITLECSQTMGHDKMYWYQQDPGMELHLIHYSYGVNSTEKGDLSSESTVSRIRTEHFPLTLESARPSHTSQYLCASSEGLAGPSTDTQYFGPGTRLTVL.

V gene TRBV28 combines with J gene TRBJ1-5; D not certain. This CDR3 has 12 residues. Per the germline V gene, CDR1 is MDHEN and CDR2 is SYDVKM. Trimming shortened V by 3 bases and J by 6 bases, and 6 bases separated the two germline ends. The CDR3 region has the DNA TGTGCCAGCAGTTTGCCGAGTCAGCCCCAGCATTTT. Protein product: CASSLPSQPQHF.

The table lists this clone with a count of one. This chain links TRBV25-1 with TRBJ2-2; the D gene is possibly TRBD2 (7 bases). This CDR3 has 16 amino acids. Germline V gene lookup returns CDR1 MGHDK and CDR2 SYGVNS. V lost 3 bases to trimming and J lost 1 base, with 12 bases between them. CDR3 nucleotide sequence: TGTGCCAGCAGTGAGGCGGGGGCAGGGAACACCGGGGAGCTGTTTTTT. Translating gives CASSEAGAGNTGELFF.

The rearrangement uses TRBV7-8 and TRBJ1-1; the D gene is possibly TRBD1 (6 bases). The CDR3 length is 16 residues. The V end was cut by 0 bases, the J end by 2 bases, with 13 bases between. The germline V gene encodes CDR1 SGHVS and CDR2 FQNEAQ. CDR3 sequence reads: CASSLAHRAHNTEAFF. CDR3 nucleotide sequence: TGTGCCAGCAGCTTAGCACACAGGGCCCATAACACTGAAGCTTTCTTT.

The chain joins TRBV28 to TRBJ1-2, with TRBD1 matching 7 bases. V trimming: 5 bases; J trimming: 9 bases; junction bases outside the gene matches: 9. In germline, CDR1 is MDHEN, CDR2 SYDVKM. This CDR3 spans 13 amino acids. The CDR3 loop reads CASSPGQAGSYTF. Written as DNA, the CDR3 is TGTGCCAGCAGTCCAGGACAGGCGGGTAGCTACACCTTC.